This T cell receptor beta chain was identified in a study of blood T cell repertoires in COVID-19. Study information: From T cells, B-cell-depleted T cells, or PBMCs came the material, which was cDNA or gDNA.

V lost 4 bases and J lost 3, with 6 bases in between. Germline CDR1 is LNHDA and CDR2 is SQIVND (reference sequence). The CDR3 runs to 12 residues. Per the original data handling: Reference gene primer amplification gave estimated nucleated cell counts. Some clones are missing from TCRdb's copy, which holds only in-frame ones; the method was immunoSEQ multiplex PCR. The DNA was the basis for D and trimming; V, J and clone size are from that table. In the table there are over 45,000 clones, approximately 88% of which are singletons. The receptor was derived from a man aged 65 to 79 with acute or convalescent COVID-19. The chain has TRBV19 and TRBJ2-5; D is ambiguous. The sample was peripheral blood. The CDR3 loop is CASSTREETQYF. Written as DNA, the CDR3 is TGTGCCAGTAGTACCCGAGAAGAGACCCAGTACTTC.